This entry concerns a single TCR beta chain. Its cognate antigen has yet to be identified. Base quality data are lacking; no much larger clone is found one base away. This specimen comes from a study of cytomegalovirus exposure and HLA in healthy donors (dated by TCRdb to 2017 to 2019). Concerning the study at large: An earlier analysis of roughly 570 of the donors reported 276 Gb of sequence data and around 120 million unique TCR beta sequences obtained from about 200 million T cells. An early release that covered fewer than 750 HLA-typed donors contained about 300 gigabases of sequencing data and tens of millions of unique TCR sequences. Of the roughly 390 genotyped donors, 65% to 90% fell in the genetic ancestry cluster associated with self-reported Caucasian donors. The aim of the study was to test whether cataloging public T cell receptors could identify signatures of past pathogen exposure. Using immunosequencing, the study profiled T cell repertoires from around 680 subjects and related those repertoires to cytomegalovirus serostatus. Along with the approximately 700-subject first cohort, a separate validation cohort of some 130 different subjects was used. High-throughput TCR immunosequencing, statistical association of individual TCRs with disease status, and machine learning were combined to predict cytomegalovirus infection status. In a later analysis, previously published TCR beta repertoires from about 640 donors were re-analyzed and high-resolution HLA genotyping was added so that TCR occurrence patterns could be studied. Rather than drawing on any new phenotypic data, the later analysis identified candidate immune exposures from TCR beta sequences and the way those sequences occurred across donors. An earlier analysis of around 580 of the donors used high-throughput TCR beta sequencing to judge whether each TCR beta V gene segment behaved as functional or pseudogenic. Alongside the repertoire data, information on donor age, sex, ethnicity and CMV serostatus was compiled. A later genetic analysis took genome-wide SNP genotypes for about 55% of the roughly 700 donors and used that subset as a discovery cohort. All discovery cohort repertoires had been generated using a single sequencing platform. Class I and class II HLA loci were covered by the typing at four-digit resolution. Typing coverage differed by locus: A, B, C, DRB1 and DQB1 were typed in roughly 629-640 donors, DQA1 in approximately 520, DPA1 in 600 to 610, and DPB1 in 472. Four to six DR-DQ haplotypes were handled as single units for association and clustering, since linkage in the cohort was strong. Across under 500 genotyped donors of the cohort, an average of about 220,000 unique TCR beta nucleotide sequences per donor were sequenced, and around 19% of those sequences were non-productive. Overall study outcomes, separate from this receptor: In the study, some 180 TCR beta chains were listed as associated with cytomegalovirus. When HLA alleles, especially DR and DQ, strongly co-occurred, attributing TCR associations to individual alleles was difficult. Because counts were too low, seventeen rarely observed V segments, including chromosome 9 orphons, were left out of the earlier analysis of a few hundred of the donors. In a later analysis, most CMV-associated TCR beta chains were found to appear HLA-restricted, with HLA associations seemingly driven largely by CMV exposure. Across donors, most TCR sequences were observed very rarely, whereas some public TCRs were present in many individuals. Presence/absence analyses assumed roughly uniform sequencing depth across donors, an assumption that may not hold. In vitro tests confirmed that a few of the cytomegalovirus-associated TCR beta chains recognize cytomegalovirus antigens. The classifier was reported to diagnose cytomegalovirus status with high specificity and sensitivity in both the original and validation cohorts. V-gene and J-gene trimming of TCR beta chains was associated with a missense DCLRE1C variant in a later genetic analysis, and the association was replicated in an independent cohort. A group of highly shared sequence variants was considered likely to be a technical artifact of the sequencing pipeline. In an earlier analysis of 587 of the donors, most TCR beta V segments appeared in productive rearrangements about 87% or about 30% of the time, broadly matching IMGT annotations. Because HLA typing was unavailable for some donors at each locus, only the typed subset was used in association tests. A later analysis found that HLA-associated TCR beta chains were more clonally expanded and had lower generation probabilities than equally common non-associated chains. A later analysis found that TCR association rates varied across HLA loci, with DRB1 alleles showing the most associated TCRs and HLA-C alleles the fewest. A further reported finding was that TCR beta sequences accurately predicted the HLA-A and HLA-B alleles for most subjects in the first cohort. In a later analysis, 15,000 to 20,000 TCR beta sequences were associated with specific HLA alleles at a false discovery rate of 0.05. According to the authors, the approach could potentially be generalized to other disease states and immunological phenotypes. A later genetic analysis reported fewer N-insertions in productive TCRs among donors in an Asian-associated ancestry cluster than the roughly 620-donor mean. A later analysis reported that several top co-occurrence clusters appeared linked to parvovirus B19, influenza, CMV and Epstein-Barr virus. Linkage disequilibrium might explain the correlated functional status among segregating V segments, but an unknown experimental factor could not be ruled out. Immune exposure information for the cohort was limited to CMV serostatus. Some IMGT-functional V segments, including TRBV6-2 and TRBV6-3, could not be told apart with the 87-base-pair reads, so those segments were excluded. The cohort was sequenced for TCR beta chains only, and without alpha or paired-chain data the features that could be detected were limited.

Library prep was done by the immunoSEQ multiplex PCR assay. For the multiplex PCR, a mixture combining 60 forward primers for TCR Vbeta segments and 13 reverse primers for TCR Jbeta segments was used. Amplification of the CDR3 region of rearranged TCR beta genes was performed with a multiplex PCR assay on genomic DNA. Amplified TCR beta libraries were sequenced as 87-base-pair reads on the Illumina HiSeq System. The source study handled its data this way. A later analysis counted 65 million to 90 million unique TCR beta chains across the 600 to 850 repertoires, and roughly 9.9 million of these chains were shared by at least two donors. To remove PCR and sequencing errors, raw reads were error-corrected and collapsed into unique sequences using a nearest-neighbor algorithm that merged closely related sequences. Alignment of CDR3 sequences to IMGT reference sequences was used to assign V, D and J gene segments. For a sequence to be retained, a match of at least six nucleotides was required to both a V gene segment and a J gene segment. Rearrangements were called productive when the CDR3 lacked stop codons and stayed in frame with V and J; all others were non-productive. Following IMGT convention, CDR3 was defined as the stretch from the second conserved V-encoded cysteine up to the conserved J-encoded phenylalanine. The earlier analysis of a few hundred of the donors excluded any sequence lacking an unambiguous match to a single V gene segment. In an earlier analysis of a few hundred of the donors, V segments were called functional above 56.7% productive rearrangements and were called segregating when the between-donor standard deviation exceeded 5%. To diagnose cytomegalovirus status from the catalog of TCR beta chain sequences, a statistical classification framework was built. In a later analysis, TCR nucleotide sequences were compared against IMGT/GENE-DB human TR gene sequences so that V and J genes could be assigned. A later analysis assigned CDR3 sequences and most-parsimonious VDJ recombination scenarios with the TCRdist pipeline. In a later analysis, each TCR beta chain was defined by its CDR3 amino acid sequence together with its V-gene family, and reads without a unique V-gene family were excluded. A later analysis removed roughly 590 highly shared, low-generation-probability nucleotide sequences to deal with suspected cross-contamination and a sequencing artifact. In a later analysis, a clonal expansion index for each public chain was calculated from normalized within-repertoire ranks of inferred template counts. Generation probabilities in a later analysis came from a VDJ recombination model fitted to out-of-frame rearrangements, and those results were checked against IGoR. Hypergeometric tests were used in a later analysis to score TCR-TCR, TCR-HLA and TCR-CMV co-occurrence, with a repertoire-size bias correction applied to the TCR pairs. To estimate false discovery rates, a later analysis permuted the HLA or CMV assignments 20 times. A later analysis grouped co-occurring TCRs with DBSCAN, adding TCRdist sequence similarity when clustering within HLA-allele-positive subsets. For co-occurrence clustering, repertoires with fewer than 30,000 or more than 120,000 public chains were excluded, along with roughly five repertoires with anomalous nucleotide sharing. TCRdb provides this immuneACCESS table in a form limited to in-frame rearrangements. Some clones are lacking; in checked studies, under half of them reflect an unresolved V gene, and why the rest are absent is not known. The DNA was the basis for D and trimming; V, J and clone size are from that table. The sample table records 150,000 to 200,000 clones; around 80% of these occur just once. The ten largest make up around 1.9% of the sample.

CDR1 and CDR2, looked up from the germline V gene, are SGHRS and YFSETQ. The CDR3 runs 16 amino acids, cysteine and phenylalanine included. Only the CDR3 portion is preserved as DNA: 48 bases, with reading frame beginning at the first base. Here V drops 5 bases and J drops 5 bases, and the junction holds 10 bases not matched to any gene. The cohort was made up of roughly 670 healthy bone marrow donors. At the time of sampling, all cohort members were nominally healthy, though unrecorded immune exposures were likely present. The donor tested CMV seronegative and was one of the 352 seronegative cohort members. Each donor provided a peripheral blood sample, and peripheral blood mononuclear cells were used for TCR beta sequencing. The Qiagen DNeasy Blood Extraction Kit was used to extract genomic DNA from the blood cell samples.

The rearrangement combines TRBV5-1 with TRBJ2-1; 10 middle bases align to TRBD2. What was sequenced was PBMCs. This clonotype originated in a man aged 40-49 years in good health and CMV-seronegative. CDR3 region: CASRQSSGGRHNEQFF. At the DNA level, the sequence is TGCGCCAGCAGGCAGTCTAGCGGGGGCCGACACAATGAGCAGTTCTTC. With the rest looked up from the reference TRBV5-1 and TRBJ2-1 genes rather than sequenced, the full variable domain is KAGVTQTPRYLIKTRGQQVTLSCSPISGHRSVSWYQQTPGQGLQFLFEYFSETQRNKGNFPGRFSGRQFSNSRSEMNVSTLELGDSALYLCASRQSSGGRHNEQFFGPGTRLTVL.